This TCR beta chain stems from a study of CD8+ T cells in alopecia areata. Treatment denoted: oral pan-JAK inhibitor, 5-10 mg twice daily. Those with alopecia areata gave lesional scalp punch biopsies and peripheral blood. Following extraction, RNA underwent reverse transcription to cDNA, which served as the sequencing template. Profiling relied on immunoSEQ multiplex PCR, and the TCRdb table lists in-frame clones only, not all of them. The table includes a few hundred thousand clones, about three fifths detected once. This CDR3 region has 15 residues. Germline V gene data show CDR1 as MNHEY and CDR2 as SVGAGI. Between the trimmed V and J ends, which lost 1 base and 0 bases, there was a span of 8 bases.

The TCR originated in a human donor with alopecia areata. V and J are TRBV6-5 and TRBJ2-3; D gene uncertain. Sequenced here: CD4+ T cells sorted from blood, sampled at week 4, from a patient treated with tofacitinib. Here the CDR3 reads CASSYFGDSTDTQYF. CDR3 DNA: TGTGCCAGCAGTTACTTCGGCGACAGCACAGATACGCAGTATTTT.